This TCR beta chain originates from a study of control samples from healthy donors and cancer patients. The germline V gene has CDR1 MNHEY and CDR2 SVGAGI. V lost 8 bases, J lost 2 bases, and 8 bases stayed unmatched. This CDR3 is built from 14 residues. Profiled with immunoSEQ multiplex PCR; TCRdb holds only in-frame clones, not every one. The sample shows around 76,000 clones, around 94% of them seen only once. The V call is TRBV6-5, the J call TRBJ2-7; TRBD1 matches at 8 bases. This clonotype originated in a woman aged 40 to 50 in good health. The sequenced sample consisted of blood. Here the CDR3 reads CASRQRQGPYEQYF. The CDR3 coding sequence is TGTGCCAGCCGCCAGAGACAGGGGCCCTACGAGCAGTACTTC.